This TCR beta chain appears in the sequencing data of a study of blood T cell repertoires in COVID-19. The method was immunoSEQ multiplex PCR; TCRdb's version includes in-frame clones alone and lacks a portion of them. This sample yields some 210,000 clones, of which 70% to 90% are seen a single time; 6.2% belongs to the top ten. This clone was recorded only once. The CDR3 runs to 14 residues. Germline trimming cut 6 bases from V and 5 bases from J; bases unmatched to any gene: 4. CDR1 and CDR2 from the germline V gene are SGHTA and FQGTGA. The chain links TRBV7-3 to TRBJ2-3, with 11 bases fitting TRBD2. The sequenced material came from peripheral blood. This clonotype was obtained from a woman aged 35 to 49 who had recovered from COVID-19. The DNA of the CDR3 is TGTGCCAGCAGTTTAGCGGGAGGGGGAGATACGCAGTATTTT. Translated, it gives CASSLAGGGDTQYF.